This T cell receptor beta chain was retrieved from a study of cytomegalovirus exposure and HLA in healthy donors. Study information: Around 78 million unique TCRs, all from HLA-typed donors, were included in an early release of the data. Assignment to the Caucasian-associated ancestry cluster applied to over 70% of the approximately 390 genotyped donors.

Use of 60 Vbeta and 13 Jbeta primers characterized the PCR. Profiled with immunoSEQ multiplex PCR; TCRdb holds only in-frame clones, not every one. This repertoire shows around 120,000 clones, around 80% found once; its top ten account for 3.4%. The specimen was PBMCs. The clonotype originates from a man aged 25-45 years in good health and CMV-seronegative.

As DNA, the CDR3 is TGTGCCAGCAGCTGGGGACGGGGGTACCAAGAGACCCAGTACTTC. Encoded protein: CASSWGRGYQETQYF. The chain employs TRBV5-6 and TRBJ2-5; a weak D match, TRBD2 (6 bases). Looked up from germline, CDR1 is SGHDT and CDR2 is YYEEEE. The germline V and J ends were trimmed by 3 bases and 0 bases, with 12 bases remaining between them. CDR3 size: 15 residues.